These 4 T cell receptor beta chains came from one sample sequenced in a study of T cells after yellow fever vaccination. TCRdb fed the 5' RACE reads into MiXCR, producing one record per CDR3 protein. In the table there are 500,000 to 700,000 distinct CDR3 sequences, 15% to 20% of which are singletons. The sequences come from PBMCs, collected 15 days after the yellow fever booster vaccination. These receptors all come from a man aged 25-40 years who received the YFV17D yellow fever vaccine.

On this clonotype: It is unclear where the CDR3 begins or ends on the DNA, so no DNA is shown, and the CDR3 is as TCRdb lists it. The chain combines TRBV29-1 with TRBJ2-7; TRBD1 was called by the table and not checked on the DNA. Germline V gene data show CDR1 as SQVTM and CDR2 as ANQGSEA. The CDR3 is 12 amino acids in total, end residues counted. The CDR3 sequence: CSAFGEGYEQYF.

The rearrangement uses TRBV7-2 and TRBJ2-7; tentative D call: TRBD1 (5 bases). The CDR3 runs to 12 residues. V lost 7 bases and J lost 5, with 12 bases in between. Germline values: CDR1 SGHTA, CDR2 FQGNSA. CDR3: CASTYGQDEQYF. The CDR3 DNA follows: TGTGCCAGCACATACGGACAAGACGAGCAGTACTTC.

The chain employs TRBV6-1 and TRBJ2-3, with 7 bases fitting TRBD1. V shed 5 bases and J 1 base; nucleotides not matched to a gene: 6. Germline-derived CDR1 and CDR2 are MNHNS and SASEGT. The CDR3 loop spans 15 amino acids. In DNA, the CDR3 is TGTGCCAGCAGTACCGGACAGGCGCGCACAGATACGCAGTATTTT. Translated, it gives CASSTGQARTDTQYF.

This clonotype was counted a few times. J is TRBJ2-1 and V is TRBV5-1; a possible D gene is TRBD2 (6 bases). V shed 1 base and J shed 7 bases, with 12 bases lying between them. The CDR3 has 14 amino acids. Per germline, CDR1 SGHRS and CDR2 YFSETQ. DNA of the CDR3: TGCGCCAGCAGCTTGCAGCAGCGGGTGAATGAGCAGTTCTTC. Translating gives CASSLQQRVNEQFF.